This TCR beta chain was identified in a study of shared clonotypes between healthy human individuals. General study points: Donor scarcity curtailed the genetic and exposure-history diversity represented herein. The rarefaction results pointed to incomplete sorted-subset sequencing despite large depth.

CD8 cells classed as naive were CD45RO-negative and positively selected for CCR7, excluding terminally differentiated effector memory CD45RA+ cells. V lost 3 bases, J lost 8 bases, and 11 bases lay in between. The CDR3 length is 13 residues. Germline CDR1 LNHDA, CDR2 SQIVND (reference sequence). To note about this clone: What it recognizes is unknown.

The material for each subset, its genomic DNA, was split evenly across several immunoSEQ plates. Assay: immunoSEQ multiplex PCR; the TCRdb copy retains only in-frame clones and omits some. The table has about 2.2 million clones, 93% seen once. This receptor was identified in a young man in good health. Some clones in this sample may be carry-over from other donors' samples. J is TRBJ2-1 and V is TRBV19; unclear D gene. Sequenced: naive CD8+ T cells from PBMCs. The CDR3 DNA reads TGTGCCAGTAGTATGCGTTTTGTTCATGAGCAGTTCTTC. Translating gives CASSMRFVHEQFF.